The TCR beta chain described here comes from a study of T cells after yellow fever vaccination. Using its own MiXCR run on the 5' RACE reads, TCRdb lists one record per CDR3 protein. Here the sample spans about 350,000 distinct CDR3 sequences, roughly 10% being singletons. Germline CDR1 LGHNA, CDR2 YSLEER. There are 18 residues in the CDR3. The ends were cut back, 0 bases at V and 1 base at J, with 17 bases in the middle. Material: PBMCs, obtained on the day of the first yellow fever vaccination. V usage is TRBV4-3 and J usage is TRBJ2-3; D is unclear. The sequence was obtained from a man younger than 30 who received the YFV17D yellow fever vaccine. The CDR3 protein is CASSQDQVTSHRTDTQYF. The CDR3 nucleotides are TGCGCCAGCAGCCAAGATCAAGTGACTTCCCACCGCACAGATACGCAGTATTTT.